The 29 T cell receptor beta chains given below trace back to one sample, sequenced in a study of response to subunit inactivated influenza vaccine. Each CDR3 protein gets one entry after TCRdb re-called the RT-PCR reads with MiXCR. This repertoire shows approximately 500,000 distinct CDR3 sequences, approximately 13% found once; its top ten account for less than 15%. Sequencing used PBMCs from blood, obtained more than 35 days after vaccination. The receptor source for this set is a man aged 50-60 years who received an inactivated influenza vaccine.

The CDR3 is CASLSPGAENIQYF. The CDR3 DNA reads as TGTGCCAGCCTGAGTCCAGGGGCAGAAAACATTCAGTACTTC. V usage is TRBV28 and J usage is TRBJ2-4, with a possible D match to TRBD1 (6 bases). This CDR3 comprises 14 residues. Looked up from germline, CDR1 is MDHEN and CDR2 is SYDVKM. V lost 8 bases and J 5 bases, leaving 16 bases between the germline ends.

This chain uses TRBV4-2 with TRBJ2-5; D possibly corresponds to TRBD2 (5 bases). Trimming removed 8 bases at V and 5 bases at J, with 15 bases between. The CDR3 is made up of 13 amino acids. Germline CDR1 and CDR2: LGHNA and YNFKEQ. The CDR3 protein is CASGPGMGETQYF. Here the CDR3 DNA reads TGTGCCAGCGGCCCCGGGATGGGCGAGACCCAGTACTTC.

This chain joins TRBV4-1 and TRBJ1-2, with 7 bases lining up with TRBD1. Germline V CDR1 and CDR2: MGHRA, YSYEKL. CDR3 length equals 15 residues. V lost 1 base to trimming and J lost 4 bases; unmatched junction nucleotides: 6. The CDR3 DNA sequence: TGCGCCAGCAGCCAAGGGGAGGGACAGTTCTATGGCTACACCTTC. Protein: CASSQGEGQFYGYTF.

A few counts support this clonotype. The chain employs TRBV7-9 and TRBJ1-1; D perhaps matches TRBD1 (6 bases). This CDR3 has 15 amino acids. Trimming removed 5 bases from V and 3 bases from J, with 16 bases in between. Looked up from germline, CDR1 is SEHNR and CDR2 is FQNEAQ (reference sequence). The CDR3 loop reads CASSTYRDLDTEAFF. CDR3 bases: TGTGCCAGCAGCACGTACAGGGATCTCGACACTGAAGCTTTCTTT.

The CDR3 region is CASRSTSPWGYEQYF. The DNA for the CDR3 is TGTGCCAGTAGATCCACTTCGCCATGGGGCTACGAGCAGTACTTC. The chain is built from TRBV19 and TRBJ2-7; D is ambiguous. V was shortened by 6 bases and J by 3 bases, with 18 bases between the two germline ends. The length of the CDR3 is 15 residues. Germline CDR1 and CDR2: LNHDA and SQIVND (reference sequence).

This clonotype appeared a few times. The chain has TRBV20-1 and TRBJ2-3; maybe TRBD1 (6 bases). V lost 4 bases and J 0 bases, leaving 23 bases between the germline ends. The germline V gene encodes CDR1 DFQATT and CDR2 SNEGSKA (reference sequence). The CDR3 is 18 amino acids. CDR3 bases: TGCAGTGCTAAATACTGGGGCCTGACAGGATTAAGCACAGATACGCAGTATTTT. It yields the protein CSAKYWGLTGLSTDTQYF.

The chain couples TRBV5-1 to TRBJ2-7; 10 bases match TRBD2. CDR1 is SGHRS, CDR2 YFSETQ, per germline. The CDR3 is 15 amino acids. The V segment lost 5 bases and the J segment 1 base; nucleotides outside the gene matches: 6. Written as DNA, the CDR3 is TGCGCCAGCAGAGGACTAGCGGAACGTTCCTACGAGCAGTACTTC. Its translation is CASRGLAERSYEQYF. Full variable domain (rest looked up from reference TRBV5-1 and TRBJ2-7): KAGVTQTPRYLIKTRGQQVTLSCSPISGHRSVSWYQQTPGQGLQFLFEYFSETQRNKGNFPGRFSGRQFSNSRSEMNVSTLELGDSALYLCASRGLAERSYEQYFGPGTRLTVT.

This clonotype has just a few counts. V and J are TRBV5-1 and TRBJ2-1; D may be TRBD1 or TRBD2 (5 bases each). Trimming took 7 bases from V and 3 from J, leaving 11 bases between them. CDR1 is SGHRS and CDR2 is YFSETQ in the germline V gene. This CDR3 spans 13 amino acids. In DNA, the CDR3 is TGCGCCAGCCGCAGGGACGACTACAATGAGCAGTTCTTC. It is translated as CASRRDDYNEQFF.

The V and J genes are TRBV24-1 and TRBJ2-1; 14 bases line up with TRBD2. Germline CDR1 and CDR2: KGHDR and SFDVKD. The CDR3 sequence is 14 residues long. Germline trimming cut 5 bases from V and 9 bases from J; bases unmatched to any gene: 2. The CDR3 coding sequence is TGTGCCACCAGTGGACTAGCGGGAGGGCCTGAGCAGTTCTTC. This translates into CATSGLAGGPEQFF.

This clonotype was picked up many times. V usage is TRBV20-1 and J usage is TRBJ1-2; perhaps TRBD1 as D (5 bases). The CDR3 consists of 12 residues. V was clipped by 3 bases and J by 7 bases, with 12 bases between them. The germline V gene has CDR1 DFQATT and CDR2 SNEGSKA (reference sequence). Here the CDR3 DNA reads TGCAGTGCTAGTGGGGCAGGGTTTGGCTACACCTTC. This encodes CSASGAGFGYTF.

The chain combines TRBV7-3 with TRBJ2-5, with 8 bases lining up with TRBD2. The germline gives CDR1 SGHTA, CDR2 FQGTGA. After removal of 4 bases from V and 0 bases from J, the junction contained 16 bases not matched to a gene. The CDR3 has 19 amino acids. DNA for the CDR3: TGTGCCAGCAGCTCCCCCATGGGCCGGACTAGCAGATACCAAGAGACCCAGTACTTC. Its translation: CASSSPMGRTSRYQETQYF. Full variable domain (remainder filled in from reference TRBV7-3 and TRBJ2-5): GAGVSQTPSNKVTEKGKYVELRCDPISGHTALYWYRQSLGQGPEFLIYFQGTGAADDSGLPNDRFFAVRPEGSVSTLKIQRTERGDSAVYLCASSSPMGRTSRYQETQYFGPGTRLLVL.

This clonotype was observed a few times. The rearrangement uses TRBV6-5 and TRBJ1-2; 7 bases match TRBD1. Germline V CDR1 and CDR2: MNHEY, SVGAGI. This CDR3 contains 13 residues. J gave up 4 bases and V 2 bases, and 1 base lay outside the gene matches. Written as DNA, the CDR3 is TGTGCCAGCAGTTACAGGGGGCCCTATGGCTACACCTTC. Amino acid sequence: CASSYRGPYGYTF.

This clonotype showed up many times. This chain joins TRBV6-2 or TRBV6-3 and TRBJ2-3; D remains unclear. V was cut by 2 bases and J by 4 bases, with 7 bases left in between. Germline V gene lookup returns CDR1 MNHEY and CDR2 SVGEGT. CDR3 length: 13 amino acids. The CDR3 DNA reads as TGTGCCAGCAGTTACAACAGCCCAGATACGCAGTATTTT. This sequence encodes CASSYNSPDTQYF.

The CDR3 reads CASSELAATYNEQFF. CDR3 nucleotides: TGTGCCAGCAGTGAACTAGCGGCCACCTACAATGAGCAGTTCTTC. The chain joins TRBV5-6 to TRBJ2-1, with 8 bases that match TRBD2. Germline values: CDR1 SGHDT, CDR2 YYEEEE. CDR3 size: 15 residues. The trim removed 5 bases at V and 2 bases at J, leaving 6 bases unmatched.

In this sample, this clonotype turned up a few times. Written as DNA, the CDR3 is TGTGCCAGCAGTTACGCCTGGGACAACAACAATGAGCAGTTCTTC. Its translation: CASSYAWDNNNEQFF. V gene TRBV6-5 combines with J gene TRBJ2-1, with D maybe TRBD1 (6 bases). Trimming cost V 2 bases and J 5 bases, with 13 bases left between them. There are 15 residues in the CDR3. Germline-derived CDR1 and CDR2 are MNHEY and SVGAGI.

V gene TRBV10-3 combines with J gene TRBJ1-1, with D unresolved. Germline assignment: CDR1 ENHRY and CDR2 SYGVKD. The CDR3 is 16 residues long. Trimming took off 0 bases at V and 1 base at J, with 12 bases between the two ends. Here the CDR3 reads CAISESNFPGNTEAFF. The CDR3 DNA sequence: TGTGCCATCAGTGAGTCGAATTTCCCAGGGAACACTGAAGCTTTCTTT.

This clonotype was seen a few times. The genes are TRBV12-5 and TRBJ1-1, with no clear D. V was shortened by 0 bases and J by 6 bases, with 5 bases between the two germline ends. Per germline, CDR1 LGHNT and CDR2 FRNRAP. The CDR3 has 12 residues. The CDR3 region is CASGLVAAEAFF. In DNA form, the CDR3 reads TGTGCTAGTGGTTTGGTGGCAGCTGAAGCTTTCTTT.

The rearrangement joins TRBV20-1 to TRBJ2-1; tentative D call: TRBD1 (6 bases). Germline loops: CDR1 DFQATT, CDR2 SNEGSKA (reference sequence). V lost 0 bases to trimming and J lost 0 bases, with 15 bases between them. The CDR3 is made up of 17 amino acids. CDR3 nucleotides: TGCAGTGCTAGAGATCGATTAGGGGGTCTCTCCTACAATGAGCAGTTCTTC. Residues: CSARDRLGGLSYNEQFF.

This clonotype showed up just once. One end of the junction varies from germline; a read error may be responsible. CDR3 coding DNA: TGCTGTGCTCGGGGACTAGCGGGAGTATGGGACGAGCAGTACTTC. Amino acids: CCARGLAGVWDEQYF. V usage is TRBV20-1 and J usage is TRBJ2-7; 14 positions agree with TRBD2. The CDR3 is 15 amino acids. Per germline, CDR1 DFQATT and CDR2 SNEGSKA (reference sequence).

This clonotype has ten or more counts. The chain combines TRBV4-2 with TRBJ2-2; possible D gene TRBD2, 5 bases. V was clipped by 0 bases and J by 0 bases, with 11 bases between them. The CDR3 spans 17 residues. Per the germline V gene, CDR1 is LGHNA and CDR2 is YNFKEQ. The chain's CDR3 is CASSQEVRGPNTGELFF. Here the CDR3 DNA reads TGTGCCAGCAGCCAAGAGGTGCGCGGGCCGAACACCGGGGAGCTGTTTTTT.

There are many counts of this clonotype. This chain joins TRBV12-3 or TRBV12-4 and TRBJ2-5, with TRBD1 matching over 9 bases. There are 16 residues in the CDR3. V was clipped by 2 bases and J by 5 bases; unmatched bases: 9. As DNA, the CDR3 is TGTGCCAGCAGTTTAATGGGTTGGGACAGGGAGGAGACCCAGTACTTC. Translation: CASSLMGWDREETQYF.

CDR3 DNA sequence: TGTGCCAGCAGTTTTAGTCTAGCGGGGCACGAGCAGTACTTC. Translated, it gives CASSFSLAGHEQYF. The J gene is TRBJ2-7, the V gene TRBV12-3 or TRBV12-4; TRBD2 aligns across 9 bases. The CDR3 has 14 residues. The ends lost 3 bases at V and 5 bases at J; junction bases unmatched: 5.

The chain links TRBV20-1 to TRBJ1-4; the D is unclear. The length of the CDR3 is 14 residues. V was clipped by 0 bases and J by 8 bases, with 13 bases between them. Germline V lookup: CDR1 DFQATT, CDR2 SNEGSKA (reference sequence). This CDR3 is CSARDGSRREKLFF. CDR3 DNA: TGCAGTGCTAGAGATGGTAGCCGGCGGGAAAAACTGTTTTTT.

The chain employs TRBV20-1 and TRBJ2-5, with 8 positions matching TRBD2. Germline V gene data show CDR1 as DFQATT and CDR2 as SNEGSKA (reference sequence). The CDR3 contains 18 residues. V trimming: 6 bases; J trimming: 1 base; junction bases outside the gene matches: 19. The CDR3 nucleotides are TGCAGTGCCGAAAACCCGACTGGCGGGGGGATGTCCCAAGAGACCCAGTACTTC. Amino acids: CSAENPTGGGMSQETQYF.

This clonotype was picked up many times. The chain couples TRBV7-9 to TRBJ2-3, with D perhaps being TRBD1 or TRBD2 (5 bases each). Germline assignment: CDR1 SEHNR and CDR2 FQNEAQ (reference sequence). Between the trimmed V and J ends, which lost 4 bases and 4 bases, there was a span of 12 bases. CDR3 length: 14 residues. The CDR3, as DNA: TGTGCCAGCAGCTCCCCCCGAGGGGCAGATACGCAGTATTTT. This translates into CASSSPRGADTQYF.

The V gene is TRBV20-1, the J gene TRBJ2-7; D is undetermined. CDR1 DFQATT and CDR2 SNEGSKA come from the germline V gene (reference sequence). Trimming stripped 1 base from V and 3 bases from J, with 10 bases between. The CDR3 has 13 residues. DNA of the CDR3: TGCAGTGCTAGAGCAGATCATGGCTACGAGCAGTACTTC. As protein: CSARADHGYEQYF.

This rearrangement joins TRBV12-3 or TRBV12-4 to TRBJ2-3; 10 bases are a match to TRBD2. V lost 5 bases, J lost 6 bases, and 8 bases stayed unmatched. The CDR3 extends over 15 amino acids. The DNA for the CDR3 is TGTGCCAGCAGTACTAGCGGGGCTCATGGGGATACGCAGTATTTT. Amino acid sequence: CASSTSGAHGDTQYF.

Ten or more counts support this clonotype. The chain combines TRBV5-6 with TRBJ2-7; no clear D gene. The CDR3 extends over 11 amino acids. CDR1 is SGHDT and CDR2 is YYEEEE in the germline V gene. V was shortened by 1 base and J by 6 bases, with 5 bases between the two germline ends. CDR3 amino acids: CASSLQAEQYF. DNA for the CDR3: TGTGCCAGCAGCTTGCAGGCCGAGCAGTACTTC. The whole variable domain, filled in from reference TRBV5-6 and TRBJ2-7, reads DAGVTQSPTHLIKTRGQQVTLRCSPKSGHDTVSWYQQALGQGPQFIFQYYEEEERQRGNFPDRFSGHQFPNYSSELNVNALLLGDSALYLCASSLQAEQYFGPGTRLTVT.

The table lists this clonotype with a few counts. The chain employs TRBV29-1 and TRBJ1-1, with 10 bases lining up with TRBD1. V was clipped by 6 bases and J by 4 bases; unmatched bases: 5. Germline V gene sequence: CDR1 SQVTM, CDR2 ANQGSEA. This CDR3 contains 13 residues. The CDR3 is CSVGTGVPTEAFF. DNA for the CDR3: TGCAGCGTGGGGACAGGGGTTCCCACTGAAGCTTTCTTT.